The 29 T cell receptor beta chains below were found in one sample sequenced in a study of immune heterogeneity within non-small cell lung tumors. Multiplex PCR was performed with 32 V and 13 J primers, and it amplified TCR beta CDR3. MiXCR, run by TCRdb on the multiplex PCR reads, gives a single entry per CDR3 protein. The sample lists some 14,000 distinct CDR3 sequences, around 28% occurring once. Template input, which was bulk tumor genomic DNA, totaled roughly 600 ng per sample. Multiple biopsies spaced far apart were taken from each primary tumor during surgery. The study enrolled patients with untreated, newly diagnosed non-small cell lung cancer who underwent curative surgery. Sequenced: lung tumor tissue. Receptor source: a man aged 35-49 years with non-small cell lung cancer.

As concerns this clonotype: A read error may be the cause here, since a much bigger clone is one base away. V and J are TRBV20-1 and TRBJ2-3; the D gene is possibly TRBD1 (6 bases). The V gene's germline CDR1 is DFQATT and CDR2 SNEGSKA (reference sequence). The CDR3 is 14 amino acids. The CDR3 DNA sequence: TGCAGTGCTACCGGGGCTCGGAGGACAGATACGCAGAATTTT. Amino acids: CSATGARRTDTQNF.

The V gene is TRBV18, the J gene TRBJ2-7; D is possibly TRBD2 (6 bases). The CDR3 loop spans 14 amino acids. Germline V lookup: CDR1 KGHSH, CDR2 LQKENI. The V and J ends lost 6 bases and 1 base respectively, with 13 bases between them. Here the CDR3 DNA reads TGTGCCAGCTCGCGCTCCGGGACTTCCTACGAGCAGTACTTC. It yields the protein CASSRSGTSYEQYF.

In regard to this clonotype: Being one base from a much bigger clone, this may be a read error. The rearrangement links TRBV4-1 to TRBJ2-7, with no clear D. The V end was cut by 4 bases, the J end by 3 bases, with 7 bases between. The length of the CDR3 is 12 residues. From germline, CDR1 is MGHRA and CDR2 YSYEKL. The CDR3 DNA sequence: TGCGCCAGCAGCCCGTACAACTACGAGCAGTACTTC. Amino acids: CASSPYNYEQYF.

This clonotype came up many times. The V gene is TRBV7-8, the J gene TRBJ2-5, with 8 bases lining up with TRBD1. Looked up from germline, CDR1 is SGHVS and CDR2 is FQNEAQ. The CDR3 length is 15 residues. Trimming cost V 4 bases and J 3 bases; bases outside gene matches: 7. The CDR3 here is CASSSRDRREETQYF. CDR3 nucleotides: TGTGCCAGCAGCTCAAGGGACAGGAGAGAAGAGACCCAGTACTTC.

By its share, this clonotype is medium-sized. The chain uses TRBV6-1 and TRBJ2-1; D might be TRBD1 (5 bases). The germline gives CDR1 MNHNS, CDR2 SASEGT. V lost 2 bases and J 8 bases, leaving 19 bases between the germline ends. The CDR3 sequence is 16 residues long. The CDR3 here is CASSEYGADSSDEQFF. The CDR3 coding sequence is TGTGCCAGCAGTGAATATGGGGCAGATTCGTCCGATGAGCAGTTCTTC.

As for this clonotype: One base away lies a much larger clone, so this may be a sequencing read error. This chain links TRBV28 with TRBJ2-7, with D maybe TRBD2 (5 bases). The V and J ends lost 10 bases and 1 base respectively, with 20 bases between them. Germline V gives CDR1 MDHEN, CDR2 SYDVKM. The CDR3 loop spans 15 amino acids. The CDR3, as DNA: TGTGCCACCCAGCGGCAGCCTTGGACTTCCTACGAGCAGTACTTC. Its translation is CATQRQPWTSYEQYF. Supplemented by reference TRBV28 and TRBJ2-7, the full variable domain reads DVKVTQSSRYLVKRTGEKVFLECVQDMDHENMFWYRQDPGLGLRLIYFSYDVKMKEKGDIPEGYSVSREKKERFSLILESASTNQTSMYLCATQRQPWTSYEQYFGPGTRLTVT.

The chain joins TRBV6-1 to TRBJ1-1, with no clear D. Germline V CDR1 and CDR2: MNHNS, SASEGT. Trimming took 7 bases from V and 0 from J, leaving 15 bases between them. This CDR3 comprises 15 residues. The CDR3 coding sequence is TGTGCCAGCACCAACGGCCGTCAAATGAACACTGAAGCTTTCTTT. This translates into CASTNGRQMNTEAFF.

The chain has TRBV6-1 and TRBJ2-3; 11 bases are shared with TRBD2. There are 17 residues in the CDR3. Germline V gene lookup returns CDR1 MNHNS and CDR2 SASEGT. Germline trimming cut 2 bases from V and 3 bases from J; bases unmatched to any gene: 7. CDR3 coding DNA: TGTGCCAGCAGTGAAAGCGAGAGACTAGCGGGGACAGATACGCAGTATTTT. It translates to CASSESERLAGTDTQYF.

This clonotype occurred a few times. This chain joins TRBV24-1 and TRBJ1-4; D ambiguous. The germline CDR1 and CDR2 sequences are KGHDR and SFDVKD. Trimming took 4 bases from V and 5 from J, leaving 4 bases between them. The CDR3 has 12 residues. The CDR3 is CATSDLNEKLFF. In DNA, the CDR3 is TGTGCCACCAGTGACCTGAATGAAAAACTGTTTTTT.

Details on this clonotype: Sequence at one end of the junction differs from germline and may be a read error. As DNA, the CDR3 is TGTGCCAGCAGCTCACAACAGGGGAAGATCACTGAAGCTTTATTT. Protein sequence: CASSSQQGKITEALF. This rearrangement joins TRBV7-2 to TRBJ1-1, with TRBD1 identical over 7 bases. The CDR3 contains 15 residues. The germline CDR1 and CDR2 sequences are SGHTA and FQGNSA.

This clonotype is medium-sized (0.01 to 0.1%) within its sample. V gene TRBV20-1 combines with J gene TRBJ2-1, with no clear D. Germline CDR1 and CDR2: DFQATT and SNEGSKA (reference sequence). This CDR3 is 11 amino acids long. Trimming took 3 bases from V and 11 from J, leaving 11 bases between them. The CDR3 sequence: CSASRAGKQFF. The CDR3 DNA sequence: TGCAGTGCTAGTCGGGCTGGAAAGCAGTTCTTC.

At least ten counts were recorded for this clonotype. The V and J genes are TRBV27 and TRBJ2-3; no firm D call. The CDR3 totals 15 residues. Germline CDR1 and CDR2: MNHEY and SMNVEV (reference sequence). V was cut by 5 bases and J by 5 bases, with 17 bases left in between. The CDR3 DNA sequence: TGTGCCAGCAGTCGACCAGACTCATTAAGAGATACGCAGTATTTT. It is translated as CASSRPDSLRDTQYF.

The gene calls are TRBV7-9 and TRBJ2-1, with 8 bases identical to TRBD2. Germline CDR1 reads SEHNR; CDR2 reads FQNEAQ (reference sequence). The CDR3 is made up of 16 amino acids. The V segment lost 5 bases and the J segment 8 bases; nucleotides outside the gene matches: 14. The CDR3 protein is CASSPLGAGVIDEQFF. CDR3 in DNA: TGTGCCAGCAGCCCCCTAGGAGCGGGAGTTATCGATGAGCAGTTCTTC. The full variable domain, its missing parts supplied by reference TRBV7-9 and TRBJ2-1, is DTGVSQNPRHKITKRGQNVTFRCDPISEHNRLYWYRQTLGQGPEFLTYFQNEAQLEKSRLLSDRFSAERPKGSFSTLEIQRTEQGDSAMYLCASSPLGAGVIDEQFFGPGTRLTVL.

The V and J genes are TRBV27 and TRBJ2-2, with D possibly being TRBD1 or TRBD2 (6 bases each). The V and J ends lost 3 bases and 9 bases respectively, with 14 bases between them. Germline V CDR1 and CDR2: MNHEY, SMNVEV (reference sequence). There are 14 residues in the CDR3. CDR3: CASSLSRDIRELFF. The CDR3 DNA sequence: TGTGCCAGCAGTTTGTCGCGGGACATCCGGGAGCTGTTTTTT.

This clonotype was seen a few times. The gene calls are TRBV6-1 and TRBJ2-1; TRBD1 matches 8 bases. This CDR3 is built from 12 residues. The V gene's germline CDR1 is MNHNS and CDR2 SASEGT. V shed 5 bases, J shed 8 bases, and the junction held 2 bases outside the gene matches. This chain's CDR3 is CASSRQGHEQFF. Here the CDR3 DNA reads TGTGCCAGCAGTCGACAGGGGCATGAGCAGTTCTTC.

This clonotype came up many times. V is TRBV20-1 and J is TRBJ2-3; 10 bases line up with TRBD2. There are 14 residues in the CDR3. J lost 6 bases, V lost 6 bases, and 9 bases had no gene match. The germline V gene has CDR1 DFQATT and CDR2 SNEGSKA (reference sequence). The DNA of the CDR3 is TGCAGTGCAGAACTAGCGGGGCTAGGCGATACGCAGTATTTT. Protein sequence: CSAELAGLGDTQYF.

The chain recombines TRBV7-2 with TRBJ2-2; TRBD1 matches at 7 bases. V gave up 1 base and J gave up 3 bases; unmatched junction bases: 8. This CDR3 contains 17 residues. Germline loops: CDR1 SGHTA, CDR2 FQGNSA. The CDR3 DNA reads as TGTGCCAGCAGCTTAGATTACGGGACAGCGCACACCGGGGAGCTGTTTTTT. This gives the protein CASSLDYGTAHTGELFF.

As concerns this clonotype: A much larger clone is a single base away; this may be a read error. V gene TRBV19 combines with J gene TRBJ1-1; D is perhaps TRBD1 (6 bases). Trimming removed 5 bases at V and 7 bases at J, with 14 bases between. The germline V gene encodes CDR1 LNHDA and CDR2 SQIVND (reference sequence). The CDR3 has 13 residues. In DNA, the CDR3 is TGTGCCAGTAGTGCCCAGGGGCTTTATGAAGCTTTCTTT. Translation: CASSAQGLYEAFF.

Worth noting for this clonotype: Being one base from a much bigger clone, this may be a read error. The chain couples TRBV5-1 to TRBJ2-1, with TRBD2 matching over 7 bases. The CDR3 has 14 residues. Losses at the gene ends were 4 bases for V and 12 bases for J; bases not matched to a gene: 13. The germline V gene has CDR1 SGHRS and CDR2 YFSETQ. The CDR3 nucleotides read TGCGCCAGCAGCGTAGGACTAGAGGGGAGTGTGCAGTTCTTC. Translation gives CASSVGLEGSVQFF.

The sample holds many counts of this clonotype. The genes are TRBV3-1 and TRBJ2-7, with D possibly being TRBD2 (6 bases). From germline, CDR1 is LGHDT and CDR2 YNNKEL (reference sequence). Trimming shortened V by 2 bases and J by 4 bases, and 15 bases separated the two germline ends. The CDR3 sequence is 15 residues long. The CDR3 sequence: CASSQSLGTSYEQYF. CDR3 sequence (DNA): TGTGCCAGCAGCCAATCCCTGGGGACTTCGTACGAGCAGTACTTC.

This clonotype was seen a few times. The chain links TRBV9 to TRBJ2-1, with D perhaps matching TRBD2 (6 bases). CDR1 and CDR2 from the germline V gene are SGDLS and YYNGEE. The CDR3 spans 14 residues. V was trimmed by 0 bases and J by 4 bases, leaving 8 bases between them. The chain's CDR3 is CASSVGGRYNEQFF. The CDR3 DNA reads TGTGCCAGCAGCGTAGGGGGGAGGTACAATGAGCAGTTCTTC.

This clonotype was seen many times. The chain joins TRBV25-1 to TRBJ1-6; D call uncertain. Germline lookup yields CDR1 MGHDK and CDR2 SYGVNS. The CDR3 consists of 13 residues. V gave up 5 bases and J gave up 8 bases, with 10 bases separating them. CDR3 in DNA: TGTGCCAGCAGTAGGCAGGATGATTCACCCCTCCACTTT. Translated, it gives CASSRQDDSPLHF.

V usage is TRBV6-1 and J usage is TRBJ2-7; perhaps TRBD1 as D (6 bases). CDR1 and CDR2 from the germline V gene are MNHNS and SASEGT. The CDR3 length is 14 residues. CDR3 DNA sequence: TGTGTCGTCTCCCGACTCTTGGGGGCCGACGAGCAGTACTTC. This codes for CVVSRLLGADEQYF.

Judged by abundance, this clonotype is medium-sized. The chain carries TRBV19 and TRBJ2-1, with TRBD2 as a possible D gene (6 bases). V gave up 10 bases and J gave up 6 bases, with 19 bases separating them. The germline V gene encodes CDR1 LNHDA and CDR2 SQIVND (reference sequence). The CDR3 totals 14 residues. CDR3: CAIGTSGGVNEQFF. In DNA form, the CDR3 reads TGTGCCATTGGCACGTCCGGGGGAGTCAATGAGCAGTTCTTC.

This clonotype was seen only a few times. The V gene is TRBV20-1, the J gene TRBJ2-2; possibly TRBD1 for D (5 bases). This CDR3 has 15 amino acids. Germline values: CDR1 DFQATT, CDR2 SNEGSKA (reference sequence). The V end was cut by 1 base, the J end by 3 bases, with 12 bases between. The CDR3 reads CSARVRTQHTGELFF. DNA for the CDR3: TGCAGTGCTAGAGTTCGGACACAACACACCGGGGAGCTGTTTTTT.

This clonotype occurred once. This may be a read error, as it is one base from a much larger clone. The V gene is TRBV9, the J gene TRBJ1-3; D not certain. Germline CDR1 SGDLS, CDR2 YYNGEE. This CDR3 comprises 13 residues. Here the CDR3 reads CARSVGSGNTIYF. CDR3 DNA sequence: TGTGCCAGAAGCGTAGGATCTGGAAACACCATATATTTT.

This clonotype was picked up many times. The chain links TRBV7-9 to TRBJ1-2; D unresolved. The V gene's germline CDR1 is SEHNR and CDR2 FQNEAQ (reference sequence). The CDR3 is made up of 14 amino acids. The V end lost 0 bases, the J end lost 8 bases, and 13 bases lay between the germline ends. CDR3 protein: CASSLAAGLRGYTF. In DNA form, the CDR3 reads TGTGCCAGCAGCTTAGCGGCGGGGTTGAGGGGCTACACCTTC.

This clonotype is classed as medium-sized. The chain recombines TRBV24-1 with TRBJ2-1, with 11 bases fitting TRBD1. Germline values: CDR1 KGHDR, CDR2 SFDVKD. J was trimmed by 7 bases and V by 3 bases; bases with no gene match: 7. The length of the CDR3 is 16 residues. The CDR3 loop is CATSDDGQGAGNEQFF. The CDR3 DNA reads as TGTGCCACCAGTGATGACGGACAGGGGGCTGGGAATGAGCAGTTCTTC.

About this clonotype: At one boundary the junction diverges from the germline segment, which might be a read error. This chain uses TRBV7-2 with TRBJ1-1; D is uncertain. The CDR3 sequence is 14 residues long. Germline values: CDR1 SGHTA, CDR2 FQGNSA. In DNA form, the CDR3 reads TGTGCCAGCAGCTTTATTGCGGGGAACACTGAAGATTTCTTT. Encoded protein: CASSFIAGNTEDFF.